One sample yielded the 29 T cell receptor beta chains listed below, sequenced in a study of T-cell memory formation after mild COVID-19. TCRdb re-called the 5' RACE reads through MiXCR, storing one row per CDR3 protein. The data show more than 250,000 distinct CDR3 sequences, over 15% seen once. Sequencing input: PBMCs or a T cell subset sorted from them (not recorded which). Receptor source: a man aged 18 to 30 who had mild COVID-19 (a few samples of this study predate the infection). Cell type and time point are not known.

This clonotype has more than one count but fewer than ten. The V and J genes are TRBV29-1 and TRBJ1-2, with TRBD1 as a possible D gene (5 bases). Germline CDR1 and CDR2: SQVTM and ANQGSEA. Trimming pared 7 bases from V and 5 bases from J, leaving 14 bases between. This CDR3 has 12 residues. The CDR3 here is CSDKRGLYGYTF. In DNA form, the CDR3 reads TGCAGCGATAAACGGGGCCTTTATGGCTACACCTTC.

The chain carries TRBV29-1 and TRBJ2-7; tentative D call: TRBD2 (5 bases). This CDR3 is 11 amino acids long. V was shortened by 7 bases and J by 5 bases, with 12 bases between the two germline ends. Germline assignment: CDR1 SQVTM and CDR2 ANQGSEA. The CDR3 is CSARAWDEQYF. The CDR3 DNA reads as TGCAGCGCGAGGGCTTGGGACGAGCAGTACTTC.

This chain joins TRBV20-1 and TRBJ1-3; D gene ambiguous. Germline V gene data show CDR1 as DFQATT and CDR2 as SNEGSKA (reference sequence). Trimming pared 0 bases from V and 0 bases from J, leaving 9 bases between. The CDR3 contains 15 residues. The CDR3: CSARDRRNSGNTIYF. CDR3 bases: TGCAGTGCTAGAGATAGGCGGAACTCTGGAAACACCATATATTTT.

The gene calls are TRBV3-1 and TRBJ1-2, with D possibly TRBD1 on 6 matching bases. The CDR3 spans 14 residues. The germline V gene encodes CDR1 LGHDT and CDR2 YNNKEL (reference sequence). Trimming cost V 6 bases and J 0 bases, with 11 bases left between them. The CDR3 DNA reads as TGTGCCAGCAGTCCAAGGGGGGCTAACTATGGCTACACCTTC. Protein product: CASSPRGANYGYTF.

The rearrangement joins TRBV2 to TRBJ1-2; D is unresolved. V lost 7 bases and J 10 bases, leaving 22 bases between the germline ends. CDR1 is SNHLY and CDR2 is FYNNEI in the germline V gene. This CDR3 comprises 14 residues. The CDR3 nucleotides are TGTGCCAGCACCCGCACTGAGGCAGGCGACCTCTACACCTTC. Translation gives CASTRTEAGDLYTF.

The V gene is TRBV5-1, the J gene TRBJ2-1, with D possibly matching TRBD1 (5 bases). The CDR3 sequence is 13 residues long. Germline loops: CDR1 SGHRS, CDR2 YFSETQ. The germline V and J ends were trimmed by 4 bases and 9 bases, with 14 bases remaining between them. The CDR3 bases are TGCGCCAGCAGCCGCGTAGGGGCCATTGAGCAGTTCTTC. Translation gives CASSRVGAIEQFF. The whole variable domain, remainder taken from reference TRBV5-1 and TRBJ2-1, is KAGVTQTPRYLIKTRGQQVTLSCSPISGHRSVSWYQQTPGQGLQFLFEYFSETQRNKGNFPGRFSGRQFSNSRSEMNVSTLELGDSALYLCASSRVGAIEQFFGPGTRLTVL.

The V and J genes are TRBV18 and TRBJ2-3, with 7 bases aligning to TRBD2. Germline CDR1 reads KGHSH; CDR2 reads LQKENI. V shed 0 bases and J 2 bases; nucleotides not matched to a gene: 11. The CDR3 loop spans 18 amino acids. The CDR3 spells CASSPPRSRGSTTDTQYF. As DNA, the CDR3 is TGTGCCAGCTCACCACCGCGGTCGCGGGGGTCGACCACAGATACGCAGTATTTT.

A few counts support this clonotype. This chain uses TRBV28 with TRBJ2-1; 8 bases map to TRBD2. Germline trimming cut 4 bases from V and 6 bases from J; bases unmatched to any gene: 11. Germline loops: CDR1 MDHEN, CDR2 SYDVKM. The CDR3 consists of 16 residues. The CDR3 reads CASSSTPGGAGNEQFF. CDR3 nucleotides: TGTGCCAGCAGTTCCACCCCCGGGGGGGCGGGCAATGAGCAGTTCTTC.

The V call is TRBV5-1, the J call TRBJ1-2; TRBD1 matches 7 bases. Per the germline V gene, CDR1 is SGHRS and CDR2 is YFSETQ. The CDR3 runs to 15 residues. Trimming took 3 bases from V and 3 from J; bases not matched to a gene: 8. CDR3: CASSSRGGLDYGYTF. In nucleotides, the CDR3 is TGCGCCAGCAGCTCCCGAGGGGGCCTGGACTATGGCTACACCTTC.

This sequence joins TRBV7-2 and TRBJ1-2; D unresolved. The germline gives CDR1 SGHTA, CDR2 FQGNSA. The V gene lost 0 bases and the J gene lost 7 bases, with 15 bases spanning the gap. The CDR3 is 15 amino acids. The CDR3 loop is CASSLALAGHGGYTF. In nucleotides, the CDR3 is TGTGCCAGCAGCTTAGCACTCGCGGGTCACGGTGGCTACACCTTC.

The rearrangement joins TRBV27 to TRBJ2-7; TRBD1 or TRBD2 may be the D gene (5 bases each). Germline CDR1 reads MNHEY; CDR2 reads SMNVEV (reference sequence). Trimming cost V 8 bases and J 4 bases, with 12 bases left between them. This CDR3 contains 12 residues. The CDR3 DNA follows: TGTGCCAGCGGGGGAAGAAATTACGAGCAGTACTTC. Protein sequence: CASGGRNYEQYF.

The chain joins TRBV7-2 to TRBJ1-2; 7 bases match TRBD1. V shed 2 bases, J shed 4 bases, and the junction held 7 bases outside the gene matches. CDR1 SGHTA and CDR2 FQGNSA come from the germline V gene. The CDR3 consists of 15 residues. Written as DNA, the CDR3 is TGTGCCAGCAGCTTAAGAAGGGGGCAGCTCTATGGCTACACCTTC. Translated, it gives CASSLRRGQLYGYTF. The full variable domain, rest sourced from reference TRBV7-2 and TRBJ1-2, is GAGVSQSPSNKVTEKGKDVELRCDPISGHTALYWYRQSLGQGLEFLIYFQGNSAPDKSGLPSDRFSAERTGGSVSTLTIQRTQQEDSAVYLCASSLRRGQLYGYTFGSGTRLTVV.

This clonotype was counted between two and nine times. The rearrangement links TRBV7-2 to TRBJ1-3; D gene uncertain. The germline gives CDR1 SGHTA, CDR2 FQGNSA. The CDR3 runs to 15 residues. Trimming cost V 4 bases and J 0 bases, with 10 bases left between them. The DNA for the CDR3 is TGTGCCAGCAGCTACACACGGTCCTCTGGAAACACCATATATTTT. Translated, it gives CASSYTRSSGNTIYF.

The gene calls are TRBV29-1 and TRBJ1-1; D is unresolved. The CDR3 consists of 13 residues. V was trimmed by 4 bases and J by 1 base, leaving 10 bases between them. The V gene's germline CDR1 is SQVTM and CDR2 ANQGSEA. In DNA, the CDR3 is TGCAGCGTTGTGCACTACTCGAACACTGAAGCTTTCTTT. It specifies CSVVHYSNTEAFF.

This chain uses TRBV7-2 with TRBJ2-3; 13 positions agree with TRBD2. This CDR3 contains 18 residues. V dropped 0 bases and J dropped 6; count of bases not matched to a gene: 9. Germline CDR1 and CDR2: SGHTA and FQGNSA. CDR3 loop: CASSLANPGLAGRDTQYF. The CDR3, as DNA: TGTGCCAGCAGCTTAGCGAACCCGGGACTAGCGGGACGGGATACGCAGTATTTT.

This clonotype was counted only a few times. The chain links TRBV11-2 to TRBJ1-2; TRBD1 is a possible D gene (5 bases). The CDR3 is 14 amino acids. Per the germline V gene, CDR1 is SGHAT and CDR2 is FQNNGV. Trimming removed 4 bases from V and 4 bases from J, with 13 bases in between. This chain's CDR3 is CASSSPGLPYGYTF. CDR3 DNA: TGTGCCAGCAGCTCGCCGGGACTGCCCTATGGCTACACCTTC. The variable domain in full, completed from reference TRBV11-2 and TRBJ1-2, reads EAGVAQSPRYKIIEKRQSVAFWCNPISGHATLYWYQQILGQGPKLLIQFQNNGVVDDSQLPKDRFSAERLKGVDSTLKIQPAKLEDSAVYLCASSSPGLPYGYTFGSGTRLTVV.

This clonotype came up a few times. The chain joins TRBV5-5 to TRBJ1-1; 7 bases line up with TRBD1. CDR1 and CDR2 from the germline V gene are SGHKS and YYEKEE (reference sequence). V was clipped by 3 bases and J by 0 bases; unmatched bases: 8. The CDR3 is made up of 16 amino acids. Here the CDR3 reads CASSSTGSPMNTEAFF. The DNA for the CDR3 is TGTGCCAGCAGCTCGACAGGGAGCCCAATGAACACTGAAGCTTTCTTT.

CDR3 amino acids: CSVDSGQGQDGYTF. As DNA, the CDR3 is TGCAGCGTTGATTCGGGACAGGGACAGGATGGCTACACCTTC. The chain is built from TRBV29-1 and TRBJ1-2, with 9 bases that match TRBD1. V dropped 3 bases and J dropped 6; count of bases not matched to a gene: 8. Germline-derived CDR1 and CDR2 are SQVTM and ANQGSEA. The CDR3 contains 14 residues.

This clonotype has just a few counts. The J gene is TRBJ2-3, the V gene TRBV4-3; 9 positions agree with TRBD1. Germline CDR1 is LGHNA and CDR2 is YSLEER. J lost 2 bases, V lost 0 bases, and 12 bases had no gene match. This CDR3 comprises 19 residues. Written as DNA, the CDR3 is TGCGCCAGCAGCCAAGAAAAGCTTCCGGGACAGGGCTACACAGATACGCAGTATTTT. Protein product: CASSQEKLPGQGYTDTQYF.

The genes are TRBV4-3 and TRBJ2-7, with D perhaps given as TRBD1 or TRBD2 (6 bases each). Trimming took 1 base from V and 2 from J, leaving 9 bases between them. The germline V gene has CDR1 LGHNA and CDR2 YSLEER. The CDR3 is 14 residues long. CDR3 bases: TGCGCCAGCAGCCAAGGGAGGGGGACCTACGAGCAGTACGTC. Translated, it gives CASSQGRGTYEQYV.

This clonotype has more than one count but fewer than ten. CDR3 loop: CASSLRWTGEGEKLFF. CDR3 sequence (DNA): TGTGCCAGCAGCTTACGTTGGACAGGGGAAGGAGAAAAACTGTTTTTT. The V and J genes are TRBV7-6 and TRBJ1-4; TRBD1 matches at 9 bases. The germline V gene encodes CDR1 SGHVS and CDR2 FNYEAQ. The junction had 9 bases not matched to a gene; V was cut back by 2 bases and J by 8 bases. The CDR3 has 16 residues.

The rearrangement uses TRBV29-1 and TRBJ2-3; D call uncertain. V was trimmed by 3 bases and J by 5 bases, leaving 12 bases between them. The CDR3 covers 13 residues. Germline V gene sequence: CDR1 SQVTM, CDR2 ANQGSEA. CDR3 nucleotide sequence: TGCAGCGTTGACGGTCAACAAGGAGATACGCAGTATTTT. Translating it yields CSVDGQQGDTQYF.

The rearrangement links TRBV6-5 to TRBJ2-6; D is perhaps TRBD1 (5 bases). V dropped 0 bases and J dropped 1 base, with 7 bases sitting between them. Germline CDR1 is MNHEY and CDR2 is SVGAGI. The CDR3 has 16 amino acids. CDR3 residues: CASSYSSGSGANVLTF. The CDR3 coding sequence is TGTGCCAGCAGTTACTCTTCAGGGTCTGGGGCCAACGTCCTGACTTTC.

DNA for the CDR3: TGTGCCAGCAGTTACCAGCGGGAGCAAAATGAGCAGTTCTTC. It codes for CASSYQREQNEQFF. The chain joins TRBV6-6 to TRBJ2-1; 8 bases fit TRBD2. Trimming cost V 2 bases and J 7 bases; bases outside gene matches: 4. The CDR3 sequence is 14 residues long. Germline values: CDR1 MNHNY, CDR2 SVGAGI (reference sequence).

This clonotype was observed a few times. The chain joins TRBV4-3 to TRBJ1-4, with no clear D. This CDR3 is 14 amino acids long. Trimming took off 2 bases at V and 5 bases at J, with 9 bases between the two ends. Germline V lookup: CDR1 LGHNA, CDR2 YSLEER. The CDR3 coding sequence is TGCGCCAGCAGCCAAAACACGGAAAATGAAAAACTGTTTTTT. Protein sequence: CASSQNTENEKLFF.

This sequence joins TRBV5-1 and TRBJ2-2; tentatively, D is TRBD2 (6 bases). V lost 0 bases and J 0 bases, leaving 9 bases between the germline ends. This CDR3 has 16 amino acids. Per germline, CDR1 SGHRS and CDR2 YFSETQ. Here the CDR3 reads CASSLGGMTNTGELFF. The DNA of the CDR3 is TGCGCCAGCAGCTTGGGCGGGATGACGAACACCGGGGAGCTGTTTTTT.

This clonotype came up a few times. The genes are TRBV9 and TRBJ2-3, with TRBD2 identical over 8 bases. Germline V gives CDR1 SGDLS, CDR2 YYNGEE. The CDR3 length is 13 residues. Losses at the gene ends were 0 bases for V and 15 bases for J; bases not matched to a gene: 9. For the CDR3, the DNA is TGTGCCAGCAGCGTAGCCCCAAGCGGGGGAAGTTATTTT. Translated: CASSVAPSGGSYF.

This clonotype showed up just a few times. This chain joins TRBV5-6 and TRBJ2-7, with unresolved D. CDR1 SGHDT and CDR2 YYEEEE come from the germline V gene. V lost 0 bases and J lost 3, with 16 bases in between. CDR3 length: 16 amino acids. Written as DNA, the CDR3 is TGTGCCAGCAGCTTGGCCTTGGGCCAGGCTGTCTACGAGCAGTACTTC. Its protein product is CASSLALGQAVYEQYF.

The chain carries TRBV12-3 or TRBV12-4 and TRBJ2-7; the match to TRBD1 covers 10 bases. The CDR3 has 14 residues. The trim removed 6 bases at V and 3 bases at J, leaving 5 bases unmatched. In nucleotides, the CDR3 is TGTGCCAGCAGCCGGACAGGGGGATTCTACGAGCAGTACGTC. Protein product: CASSRTGGFYEQYV.